This TCR beta chain was identified in a study of T cell repertoires in cytomegalovirus infection. Study details: Use of recently identified HLA-C-restricted and well-studied HLA-B-restricted CMV epitopes was part of the study. CMV infection plus the matching HLA type was flagged by public TCR beta signatures. Findings and caveats of the study: Frequencies of public TCR beta families were cumulated, and this identified carriers of CMV plus the relevant HLA.

In regard to this clonotype: The antigen is unknown.

The germline gives CDR1 LNHDA, CDR2 SQIVND (reference sequence). V was trimmed by 7 bases and J by 4 bases, leaving 13 bases between them. The CDR3 sequence is 13 residues long. TCRdb re-derived calls from the reads in MiXCR, one entry per CDR3 protein. The sample consists of about 740,000 distinct CDR3 sequences, 30% to 40% of them appearing once. Sequenced material: cultured PBMCs, taken from culture after CMV antigen stimulation. The TCR originated in a human donor in good health (CMV status not recorded). Some clones in this sample may be carry-over from other donors' samples. The rearrangement links TRBV19 to TRBJ1-2; D gene ambiguous. CDR3 bases: TGTGCCAGTAATCGGGGATACGGCTATGGCTACACCTTC. The encoded protein is CASNRGYGYGYTF.